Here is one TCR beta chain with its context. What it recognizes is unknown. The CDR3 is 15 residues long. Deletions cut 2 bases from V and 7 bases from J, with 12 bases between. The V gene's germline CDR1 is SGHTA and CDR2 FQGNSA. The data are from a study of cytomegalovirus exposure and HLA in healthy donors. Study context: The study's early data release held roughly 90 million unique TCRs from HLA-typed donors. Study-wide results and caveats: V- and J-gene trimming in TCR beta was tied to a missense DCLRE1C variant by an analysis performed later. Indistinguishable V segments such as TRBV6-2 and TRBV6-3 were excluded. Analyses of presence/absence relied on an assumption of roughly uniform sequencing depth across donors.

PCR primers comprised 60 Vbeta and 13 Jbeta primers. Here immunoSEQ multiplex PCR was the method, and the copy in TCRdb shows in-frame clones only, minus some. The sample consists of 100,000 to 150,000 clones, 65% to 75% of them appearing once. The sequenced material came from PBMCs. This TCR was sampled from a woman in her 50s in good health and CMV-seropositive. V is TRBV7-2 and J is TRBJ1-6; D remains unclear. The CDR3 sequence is CASSLSAGLNSPLHF. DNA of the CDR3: TGTGCCAGCAGCTTATCAGCAGGCCTGAATTCACCCCTCCACTTT.